This TCR beta chain was recorded in a study of T cell changes during pregnancy in multiple sclerosis. Generated by immunoSEQ multiplex PCR, the TCRdb table keeps only in-frame clones and is missing some. Here the sample spans some 16,000 clones, roughly 80% being singletons. Trimming shortened V by 5 bases and J by 0 bases, and 11 bases separated the two germline ends. The CDR3 covers 16 residues. Germline CDR1 reads SGHVS; CDR2 reads FQNEAQ. This specimen was CD8+ T cells from peripheral blood mononuclear cells, taken after pregnancy. The receptor was isolated from a female donor in good health, enrolled as a control in a pregnancy study. The V and J genes are TRBV7-8 and TRBJ1-6; D not resolved. The CDR3 coding sequence is TGTGCCAGCAGCCCCGTGAGGAGCTCCTATAATTCACCCCTCCACTTT. Amino acids: CASSPVRSSYNSPLHF.